The clone carrying this T cell receptor (beta chain) was seen only a few times. Its cognate antigen is unknown. Individual cDNA molecules received unique molecular identifiers. A single record per CDR3 protein comes from TCRdb applying MiXCR to the 5' RACE reads. The top ten clones hold about 4.2% of a sample with approximately 50,000 distinct CDR3 sequences, roughly 8.2% of them seen once. This entry belongs to a study of early T cells in non-severe SARS-CoV-2 infection. Study context: Sequencing was performed on bulk RNA from unsorted whole blood, leaving chains unpaired.

Points from the study as a whole: Anti-spike CD8 specificities were favored by VDJdb matching, whose results missed private and CD4 specificities.

The CDR3 runs 12 residues. In germline, CDR1 is MGHRA, CDR2 YSYEKL. Trimming took 4 bases from V and 4 from J, leaving 7 bases between them. This sequence originates from an adult who was a healthcare worker with PCR-confirmed SARS-CoV-2 infection or an uninfected control (not recorded which). This chain connects TRBV4-1 to TRBJ2-5, with D perhaps assigned TRBD1 or TRBD2 (5 bases each). The sequencing input was whole blood. The CDR3 DNA is TGCGCCAGCAGCCCGAGGGGAGAGACCCAGTACTTC. It specifies CASSPRGETQYF.